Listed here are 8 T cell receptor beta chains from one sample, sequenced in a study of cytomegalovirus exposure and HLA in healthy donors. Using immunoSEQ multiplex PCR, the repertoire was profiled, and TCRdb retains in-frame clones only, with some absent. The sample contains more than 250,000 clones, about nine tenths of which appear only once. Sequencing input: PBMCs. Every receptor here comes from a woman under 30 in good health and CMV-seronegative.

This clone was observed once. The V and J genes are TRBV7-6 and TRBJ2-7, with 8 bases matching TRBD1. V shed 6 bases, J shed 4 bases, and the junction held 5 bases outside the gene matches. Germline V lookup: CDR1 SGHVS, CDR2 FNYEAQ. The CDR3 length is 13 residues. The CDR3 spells CASSAGGRYEQYF. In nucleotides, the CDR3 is TGTGCCAGCAGTGCAGGGGGCAGATACGAGCAGTACTTC.

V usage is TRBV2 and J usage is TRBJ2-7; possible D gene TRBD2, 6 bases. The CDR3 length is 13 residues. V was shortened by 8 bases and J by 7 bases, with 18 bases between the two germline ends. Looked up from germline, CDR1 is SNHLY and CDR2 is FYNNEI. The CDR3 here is CASSRDSSGEQYF. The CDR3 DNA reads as TGTGCCAGCTCTCGGGACTCCAGTGGGGAGCAGTACTTC.

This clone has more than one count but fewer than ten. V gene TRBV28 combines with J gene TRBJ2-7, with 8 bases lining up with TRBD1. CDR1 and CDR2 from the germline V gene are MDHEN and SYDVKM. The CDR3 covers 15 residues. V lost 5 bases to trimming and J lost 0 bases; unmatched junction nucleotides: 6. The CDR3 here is CASSPGQGPSYEQYF. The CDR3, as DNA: TGTGCCAGCAGTCCCGGACAGGGCCCCTCCTACGAGCAGTACTTC.

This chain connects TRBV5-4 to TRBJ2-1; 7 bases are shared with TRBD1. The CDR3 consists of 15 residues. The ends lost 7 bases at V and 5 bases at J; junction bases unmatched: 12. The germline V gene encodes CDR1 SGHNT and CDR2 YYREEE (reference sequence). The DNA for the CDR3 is TGTGCCAGCGCCAAAGACCAAGGGGGCCACAATGAGCAGTTCTTC. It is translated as CASAKDQGGHNEQFF.

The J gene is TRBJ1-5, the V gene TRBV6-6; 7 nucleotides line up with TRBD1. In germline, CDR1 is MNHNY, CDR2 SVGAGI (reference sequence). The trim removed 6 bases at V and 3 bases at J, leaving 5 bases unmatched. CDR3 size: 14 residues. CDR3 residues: CASRETGDNQPQHF. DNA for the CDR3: TGTGCCAGCAGGGAAACAGGGGACAATCAGCCCCAGCATTTT.

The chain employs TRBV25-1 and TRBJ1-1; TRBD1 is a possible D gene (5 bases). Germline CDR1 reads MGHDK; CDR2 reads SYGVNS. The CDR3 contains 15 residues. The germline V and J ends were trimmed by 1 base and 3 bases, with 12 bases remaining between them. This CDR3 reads CASSEWGILDTEAFF. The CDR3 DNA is TGTGCCAGCAGTGAATGGGGCATCCTTGACACTGAAGCTTTCTTT.

This CDR3 reads CASSKRDSRSGNTIYF. DNA for the CDR3: TGTGCCAGCAGCAAACGAGACAGTCGCTCTGGAAACACCATATATTTT. This sequence joins TRBV13 and TRBJ1-3, with D perhaps matching TRBD1 (5 bases). The V gene's germline CDR1 is PRHDT and CDR2 FYEKMQ (reference sequence). Trimming cost V 5 bases and J 0 bases, with 14 bases left between them. CDR3 length: 16 residues.

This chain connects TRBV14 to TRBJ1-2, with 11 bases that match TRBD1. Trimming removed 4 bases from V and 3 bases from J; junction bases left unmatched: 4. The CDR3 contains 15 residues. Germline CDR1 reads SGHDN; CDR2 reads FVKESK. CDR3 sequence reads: CASSPGQGAYYGYTF. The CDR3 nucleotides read TGTGCCAGCAGCCCCGGACAGGGGGCTTACTATGGCTACACCTTC.